This T cell receptor beta chain was identified in a study of T cells after yellow fever vaccination. TCRdb re-derived calls from the 5' RACE reads in MiXCR, one entry per CDR3 protein. The sample includes 240,000 or so distinct CDR3 sequences, 6.9% of them seen just once. Findings and caveats of the study: Post-booster repertoires again held most primary-vaccination clones (roughly 95% CD4, 88% CD8). Abundant contaminating clonotypes from the bulk population could appear in FACS-sorted repertoires.

The length of the CDR3 is 14 residues. With 6 bases clipped from V and 2 bases from J, the junction kept 3 bases outside the gene matches. CDR1 is WSHSY, CDR2 SAAADI, per germline. A remark on this clonotype: The target antigen is unknown.

The source of this sequence is a man aged 25 to 40 who received the YFV17D yellow fever vaccine. The chain carries TRBV10-2 and TRBJ2-7; 11 positions agree with TRBD2. The sequences come from CD4+ T cells sorted from PBMCs, collected 15 days after the yellow fever booster vaccination. DNA of the CDR3: TGCGCCAGCAGCGTAGCGGGAGGGACCTACGAGCAGTACTTC. Protein product: CASSVAGGTYEQYF.